Presented here are 32 T cell receptor beta chains from one specimen sequenced in a study of blood T cell repertoires in COVID-19. Using immunoSEQ multiplex PCR, the repertoire was profiled, and TCRdb retains in-frame clones only, with some absent. Of approximately 240,000 clones listed, 70% to 90% are singletons. Sequenced: peripheral blood. Receptors were obtained from a man in his fifties or sixties who had recovered from COVID-19.

In its sample, this clone was seen once. The CDR3 region has the DNA TGCAGCGTTGATGAGCGGGGGAACAATGAGCAGTTCTTC. The encoded protein is CSVDERGNNEQFF. J is TRBJ2-1 and V is TRBV29-1, with TRBD2 identical over 8 bases. Germline V gene sequence: CDR1 SQVTM, CDR2 ANQGSEA. The junction had 3 bases not matched to a gene; V was cut back by 3 bases and J by 5 bases. This CDR3 is built from 13 residues.

The sample holds a few counts of this clone. The rearrangement joins TRBV7-2 to TRBJ1-6; 12 bases map to TRBD1. Germline-derived CDR1 and CDR2 are SGHTA and FQGNSA. The CDR3 length is 17 residues. V shed 2 bases, J shed 7 bases, and the junction held 6 bases outside the gene matches. CDR3 amino acids: CASSLRGQGAGNSPLHF. The DNA of the CDR3 is TGTGCCAGCAGCTTAAGGGGACAGGGGGCAGGGAATTCACCCCTCCACTTT.

The V call is TRBV6-6, the J call TRBJ2-7, with D uncertain. The CDR3 sequence is 13 residues long. Trimming removed 4 bases at V and 2 bases at J, with 9 bases between. The germline V gene has CDR1 MNHNY and CDR2 SVGAGI (reference sequence). The DNA of the CDR3 is TGTGCCAGCAGTTCCCCGGTGGCCTACGAGCAGTACTTC. Amino acid sequence: CASSSPVAYEQYF.

The gene calls are TRBV5-6 and TRBJ2-6; weak D call: TRBD2 (5 bases). This CDR3 comprises 16 residues. The germline gives CDR1 SGHDT, CDR2 YYEEEE. The V end was cut by 1 base, the J end by 2 bases, with 10 bases between. The CDR3 sequence: CASSLNARAGANVLTF. CDR3 in DNA: TGTGCCAGCAGCTTGAATGCGCGGGCTGGGGCCAACGTCCTGACTTTC.

The chain has TRBV6-5 and TRBJ1-5; 8 bases fit TRBD1. From germline, CDR1 is MNHEY and CDR2 SVGAGI. This CDR3 is 14 amino acids long. The trim removed 2 bases at V and 8 bases at J, leaving 5 bases unmatched. The CDR3 DNA follows: TGTGCCAGCAGTTACGACAGGGGTAAGGAGCCCCAGCATTTT. It encodes CASSYDRGKEPQHF.

The chain has TRBV7-5 and TRBJ2-2; the table calls TRBD2, which could not be checked here. TRBV7-5 counts as a pseudogene. This CDR3 contains 17 residues. The CDR3 DNA is TGTGTCAGAAGCTTATGCGTCCAGCTAGCGGACACCGGGGAGCTGTTTTTT. As protein: CVRSLCVQLADTGELFF.

The rearrangement uses TRBV4-1 and TRBJ2-1; 7 bases line up with TRBD1. The CDR3 has 15 amino acids. From germline, CDR1 is MGHRA and CDR2 YSYEKL. V trimming: 2 bases; J trimming: 4 bases; junction bases outside the gene matches: 5. CDR3 amino acids: CASSQTGTEYNEQFF. DNA of the CDR3: TGCGCCAGCAGCCAAACCGGGACAGAGTACAATGAGCAGTTCTTC.

The chain is built from TRBV5-4 and TRBJ2-1; 10 bases agree with TRBD1. The germline CDR1 and CDR2 sequences are SGHNT and YYREEE (reference sequence). This CDR3 is 16 amino acids long. Trimming cost V 5 bases and J 7 bases; bases outside gene matches: 12. The CDR3 is CASRRIRDRGLNEQFF. CDR3 coding DNA: TGTGCCAGCAGACGTATCCGGGACAGGGGTCTAAATGAGCAGTTCTTC.

The chain uses TRBV27 and TRBJ2-7, with a weak D call TRBD1 (6 bases). CDR1 is MNHEY, CDR2 SMNVEV, per germline (reference sequence). V lost 2 bases and J lost 3, with 14 bases in between. This CDR3 spans 15 amino acids. The CDR3 DNA follows: TGTGCCAGCAGTTTAGGTGCACAGGGTTTCTACGAGCAGTACTTC. This gives the protein CASSLGAQGFYEQYF.

This chain joins TRBV29-1 and TRBJ1-3; D is perhaps TRBD1 (5 bases). From germline, CDR1 is SQVTM and CDR2 ANQGSEA. Trimming left V 6 bases short and J 4 bases short, with 10 bases between. The length of the CDR3 is 12 residues. CDR3 nucleotide sequence: TGCAGCGTGCGGGACCGCGGAAACACCATATATTTT. Translation: CSVRDRGNTIYF.

This rearrangement joins TRBV5-1 to TRBJ2-2; D is possibly TRBD1 (6 bases). In germline, CDR1 is SGHRS, CDR2 YFSETQ. V was pared by 3 bases and J by 6 bases, with 15 bases between. The CDR3 spans 15 residues. Written as DNA, the CDR3 is TGCGCCAGCAGCTACAGGGTGGGCGAATCCGGGGAGCTGTTTTTT. Its translation: CASSYRVGESGELFF.

V gene TRBV6-6 combines with J gene TRBJ2-3, with D possibly TRBD1 on 5 matching bases. Per the germline V gene, CDR1 is MNHNY and CDR2 is SVGAGI (reference sequence). This CDR3 spans 14 amino acids. Trimming took 0 bases from V and 5 from J, leaving 9 bases between them. The CDR3, as DNA: TGTGCCAGCAGTTACTCAATAGGGGTAGATACGCAGTATTTT. This gives the protein CASSYSIGVDTQYF.

The chain recombines TRBV28 with TRBJ2-2; 11 nucleotides align to TRBD1. CDR1 is MDHEN and CDR2 is SYDVKM in the germline V gene. The J segment lost 6 bases and the V segment lost 4 bases, leaving 7 bases of the junction unmatched. This CDR3 spans 16 amino acids. The CDR3 sequence is CASSSSGQGAPGELFF. CDR3 DNA: TGTGCCAGCAGTTCATCAGGACAGGGGGCGCCCGGGGAGCTGTTTTTT.

This chain links TRBV9 with TRBJ2-5; 9 nucleotides match TRBD2. The CDR3 length is 14 residues. The germline V gene encodes CDR1 SGDLS and CDR2 YYNGEE. Trimming cost V 2 bases and J 5 bases; bases outside gene matches: 4. The CDR3 sequence is CASSVSSGDETQYF. The CDR3 region has the DNA TGTGCCAGCAGCGTTTCTAGCGGGGACGAGACCCAGTACTTC.

The V and J genes are TRBV5-5 and TRBJ2-5; D is unclear. The CDR3 is made up of 13 amino acids. V gave up 0 bases and J gave up 2 bases, with 5 bases separating them. In germline, CDR1 is SGHKS, CDR2 YYEKEE (reference sequence). The CDR3 sequence is CASSLVSQETQYF. CDR3 DNA: TGTGCCAGCAGCTTGGTCAGTCAAGAGACCCAGTACTTC.

This clone was observed a few times. The chain links TRBV7-9 to TRBJ1-1, with unresolved D. CDR3 length: 13 amino acids. Germline V gene sequence: CDR1 SEHNR, CDR2 FQNEAQ (reference sequence). Trimming removed 2 bases from V and 6 bases from J, with 10 bases in between. CDR3 sequence: CASSLNSGPEAFF. In DNA form, the CDR3 reads TGTGCCAGCAGCTTAAATTCAGGTCCTGAAGCTTTCTTT.

This clone was counted once. The gene calls are TRBV5-1 and TRBJ2-7; D possibly corresponds to TRBD2 (6 bases). Germline CDR1 SGHRS, CDR2 YFSETQ. This CDR3 is 18 amino acids long. The V gene lost 2 bases and the J gene lost 4 bases, with 25 bases spanning the gap. The CDR3: CASSLARERVLLPYEQYF. Written as DNA, the CDR3 is TGCGCCAGCAGCTTAGCGAGGGAGCGGGTTCTACTTCCTTACGAGCAGTACTTC.

This chain connects TRBV28 to TRBJ2-1, with 9 nucleotides matching TRBD1. The CDR3 has 11 amino acids. Germline lookup yields CDR1 MDHEN and CDR2 SYDVKM. Trimming cost V 6 bases and J 9 bases; bases outside gene matches: 0. The CDR3 region has the DNA TGTGCCAGCAGACAGGGGGCTGAGCAGTTCTTC. This translates into CASRQGAEQFF.

The chain has TRBV4-2 and TRBJ2-1; 13 bases align to TRBD2. There are 19 residues in the CDR3. Germline V gives CDR1 LGHNA, CDR2 YNFKEQ. The J segment lost 0 bases and the V segment lost 0 bases, leaving 5 bases of the junction unmatched. CDR3 protein: CASSQEGTSGTSSYNEQFF. The DNA for the CDR3 is TGTGCCAGCAGCCAAGAAGGGACTAGCGGGACGAGCTCCTACAATGAGCAGTTCTTC.

V gene TRBV9 combines with J gene TRBJ2-6, with D possibly TRBD1 on 6 matching bases. Germline values: CDR1 SGDLS, CDR2 YYNGEE. With 0 bases removed from V and 2 bases from J, the gap between germline ends came to 9 bases. There are 16 residues in the CDR3. CDR3 region: CASSVVPGAGANVLTF. CDR3 sequence (DNA): TGTGCCAGCAGCGTAGTACCAGGGGCTGGGGCCAACGTCCTGACTTTC. The full variable domain, with the rest looked up from reference TRBV9 and TRBJ2-6, is DSGVTQTPKHLITATGQRVTLRCSPRSGDLSVYWYQQSLDQGLQFLIQYYNGEERAKGNILERFSAQQFPDLHSELNLSSLELGDSALYFCASSVVPGAGANVLTFGAGSRLTVL.

In nucleotides, the CDR3 is TGCGCCAGCAGCCGAGTTGCAGGGAAACTGTTTTTT. Translated: CASSRVAGKLFF. The V gene is TRBV5-1, the J gene TRBJ1-4; D perhaps matches TRBD1 (5 bases). Germline V CDR1 and CDR2: SGHRS, YFSETQ. The CDR3 has 12 residues. The V end lost 4 bases, the J end lost 11 bases, and 12 bases lay between the germline ends.

V usage is TRBV7-2 and J usage is TRBJ2-1, with 7 bases matching TRBD1. Germline assignment: CDR1 SGHTA and CDR2 FQGNSA. This CDR3 contains 13 residues. J gave up 9 bases and V 6 bases, and 8 bases lay outside the gene matches. CDR3 DNA sequence: TGTGCCAGCAGACTTACAGGGGTAGGTGAGCAGTTCTTC. It codes for CASRLTGVGEQFF.

The chain recombines TRBV6-4 with TRBJ2-7, with 8 bases identical to TRBD1. The germline CDR1 and CDR2 sequences are MRHNA and SNTAGT. V dropped 10 bases and J dropped 2; count of bases not matched to a gene: 19. This CDR3 comprises 17 residues. The CDR3: CATATLNRDRPPYEQYF. The CDR3, as DNA: TGTGCCACCGCAACCCTTAACCGGGACAGGCCCCCCTACGAGCAGTACTTC.

V is TRBV14 and J is TRBJ2-7, with 14 positions matching TRBD2. Germline CDR1 SGHDN, CDR2 FVKESK. The CDR3 sequence is 17 residues long. Trimming removed 3 bases from V and 4 bases from J; junction bases left unmatched: 8. CDR3 residues: CASSHKRLAGGAYEQYF. CDR3 nucleotides: TGTGCCAGCAGCCACAAAAGACTAGCGGGAGGGGCGTACGAGCAGTACTTC.

The chain is built from TRBV28 and TRBJ1-1, with 9 bases lining up with TRBD1. This CDR3 has 12 residues. V was clipped by 3 bases and J by 11 bases; unmatched bases: 4. Per the germline V gene, CDR1 is MDHEN and CDR2 is SYDVKM. The CDR3 DNA follows: TGTGCCAGCAGTTTGAACAGGGGGCGGGCTTTCTTT. It codes for CASSLNRGRAFF.

This rearrangement joins TRBV4-1 to TRBJ2-2; the match to TRBD1 covers 8 bases. Germline V gene sequence: CDR1 MGHRA, CDR2 YSYEKL. The trim removed 4 bases at V and 1 base at J, leaving 11 bases unmatched. The CDR3 runs 18 residues. For the CDR3, the DNA is TGCGCCAGCAGCCCATCGGGTAGGGGGACAGGGAACACCGGGGAGCTGTTTTTT. This sequence encodes CASSPSGRGTGNTGELFF.

The chain links TRBV27 to TRBJ2-1; D call uncertain. The CDR3 covers 15 residues. V lost 6 bases and J 4 bases, leaving 16 bases between the germline ends. The germline CDR1 and CDR2 sequences are MNHEY and SMNVEV (reference sequence). As DNA, the CDR3 is TGTGCCAGCAGGAGGCGCGACCGAATGTACAATGAGCAGTTCTTC. This translates into CASRRRDRMYNEQFF.

The chain combines TRBV5-6 with TRBJ2-1; a weak D match, TRBD2 (5 bases). Germline V gene sequence: CDR1 SGHDT, CDR2 YYEEEE. CDR3 length equals 14 residues. Trimming took off 4 bases at V and 2 bases at J, with 10 bases between the two ends. For the CDR3, the DNA is TGTGCCAGCAGCCGGAGGCCTCCCTACAATGAGCAGTTCTTC. As protein: CASSRRPPYNEQFF.

The rearrangement joins TRBV6-6 to TRBJ1-1, with D possibly TRBD1 on 6 matching bases. Per the germline V gene, CDR1 is MNHNY and CDR2 is SVGAGI (reference sequence). There are 13 residues in the CDR3. V shed 5 bases and J shed 11 bases, with 18 bases lying between them. CDR3 nucleotides: TGTGCCAGCAGTCAAGGACAGATTTCGTGGGCTTTCTTT. This translates into CASSQGQISWAFF.

V gene TRBV30 combines with J gene TRBJ1-3; D is uncertain. This CDR3 has 11 amino acids. Germline V lookup: CDR1 GTSNPN, CDR2 SVGIG (reference sequence). V dropped 5 bases and J dropped 1 base, with 3 bases sitting between them. As DNA, the CDR3 is TGTGCCTGGTCGTCTGGAAACACCATATATTTT. This codes for CAWSSGNTIYF.

This clone was seen a handful of times. V is TRBV5-1 and J is TRBJ1-2; TRBD1 matches at 7 bases. The trim removed 3 bases at V and 6 bases at J, leaving 5 bases unmatched. In germline, CDR1 is SGHRS, CDR2 YFSETQ. The CDR3 consists of 13 residues. The CDR3 DNA reads TGCGCCAGCAGCTCCGGGACAGCTAATGGCTACACCTTC. Protein: CASSSGTANGYTF.

The V gene is TRBV21-1, the J gene TRBJ2-4; TRBD1 was called by the table and not checked on the DNA. TRBV21-1 is annotated as a pseudogene. This CDR3 has 16 amino acids. The CDR3, as DNA: TGTGCCAGCCGACAGGGGCCGGAGAGGACCAAAAACATTCAGTACTTC. This sequence encodes CASRQGPERTKNIQYF.